The 23 T cell receptor beta chains below come from one sample, sequenced in a study of CD8 T cells in ankylosing spondylitis. TCRdb reanalysed the 5' RACE reads using MiXCR and keeps one entry per CDR3 protein. The sample yields almost 250,000 distinct CDR3 sequences, more than 25% seen once. Sequencing was done on a sample of blood, either unsorted or a sorted T cell fraction (not recorded which). The receptors shown here come from a male donor with ankylosing spondylitis or in good health (not recorded which).

The genes are TRBV6-4 and TRBJ2-2, with D perhaps TRBD2 (5 bases). Germline lookup yields CDR1 MRHNA and CDR2 SNTAGT. This CDR3 region has 16 residues. The V gene lost 8 bases and the J gene lost 7 bases, with 23 bases spanning the gap. CDR3 residues: CASGTAGEFPGGELFF. Here the CDR3 DNA reads TGTGCCAGCGGTACGGCTGGGGAGTTCCCGGGCGGGGAGCTGTTTTTT.

This clonotype was seen a few times. V usage is TRBV7-2 and J usage is TRBJ2-5, with D tentatively TRBD2 (5 bases). The CDR3 is 15 residues long. V lost 1 base to trimming and J lost 1 base, with 10 bases between them. The V gene's germline CDR1 is SGHTA and CDR2 FQGNSA. CDR3: CASSLVLGSQETQYF. DNA of the CDR3: TGTGCCAGCAGCTTAGTACTAGGTAGCCAAGAGACCCAGTACTTC.

This clonotype was found a few times. The chain uses TRBV20-1 and TRBJ2-7; 9 bases match TRBD1. The CDR3 is 13 residues long. Germline V gives CDR1 DFQATT, CDR2 SNEGSKA (reference sequence). V lost 6 bases and J lost 3; bases outside the gene matches: 6. CDR3 DNA sequence: TGCAGTGCCCGACAGGGGGTGGTCTACGAGCAGTACTTC. It encodes CSARQGVVYEQYF.

This chain joins TRBV5-6 and TRBJ1-4; possibly TRBD1 for D (6 bases). The germline V gene encodes CDR1 SGHDT and CDR2 YYEEEE. The CDR3 covers 15 residues. Trimming left V 3 bases short and J 7 bases short, with 16 bases between. This CDR3 reads CASSSTGYGSEKLFF. CDR3 sequence (DNA): TGTGCCAGCAGCTCGACAGGCTATGGGAGTGAAAAACTGTTTTTT.

This chain links TRBV28 with TRBJ1-1, with 10 bases fitting TRBD1. V was clipped by 8 bases and J by 11 bases; unmatched bases: 8. Germline V CDR1 and CDR2: MDHEN, SYDVKM. The CDR3 loop spans 12 amino acids. CDR3 nucleotides: TGTGCCAGCGCTGCCGGGACAGGGGAGGCTTTCTTT. Translation: CASAAGTGEAFF.

This clonotype was picked up a small number of times. The V call is TRBV20-1, the J call TRBJ1-2; D remains unclear. CDR3 length equals 10 residues. With 3 bases removed from V and 6 bases from J, the gap between germline ends came to 5 bases. Germline V lookup: CDR1 DFQATT, CDR2 SNEGSKA (reference sequence). Here the CDR3 reads CSASVDGYTF. CDR3 DNA: TGCAGTGCTAGCGTGGATGGCTACACCTTC.

The chain carries TRBV7-9 and TRBJ1-1, with D perhaps matching TRBD1 (6 bases). Germline V gene lookup returns CDR1 SEHNR and CDR2 FQNEAQ (reference sequence). CDR3 length equals 14 residues. Trimming took off 5 bases at V and 4 bases at J, with 14 bases between the two ends. CDR3 sequence (DNA): TGTGCCAGCAGCATACAGGGTGGAGGCACTGAAGCTTTCTTT. Translated, it gives CASSIQGGGTEAFF.

This clonotype occurred a few times. CDR3 residues: CASSYSRTSVDIQYF. As DNA, the CDR3 is TGTGCCAGCAGTTACTCCAGGACTAGCGTGGACATTCAGTACTTC. The rearrangement uses TRBV6-5 and TRBJ2-4; 9 bases match TRBD2. With V trimmed by 0 bases and J by 8 bases, 5 bases remained unmatched. Per germline, CDR1 MNHEY and CDR2 SVGAGI. CDR3 size: 15 residues.

A few counts support this clonotype. V and J are TRBV5-1 and TRBJ2-1; D is tentatively TRBD1 or TRBD2 (6 bases each). The CDR3 consists of 17 residues. Germline values: CDR1 SGHRS, CDR2 YFSETQ. V was pared by 0 bases and J by 9 bases, with 22 bases between. The CDR3 DNA sequence: TGCGCCAGCAGCTTGGGGGCGTTGCGCCGGGGGCAGGTTGAGCAGTTCTTC. Translating it yields CASSLGALRRGQVEQFF. Based on the CDR3 plus reference TRBV5-1 and TRBJ2-1, the full variable domain is KAGVTQTPRYLIKTRGQQVTLSCSPISGHRSVSWYQQTPGQGLQFLFEYFSETQRNKGNFPGRFSGRQFSNSRSEMNVSTLELGDSALYLCASSLGALRRGQVEQFFGPGTRLTVL.

The sample holds one count of this clonotype. The chain couples TRBV10-3 to TRBJ2-1; maybe TRBD1 (6 bases). Germline V gene lookup returns CDR1 ENHRY and CDR2 SYGVKD. V lost 2 bases and J 10 bases, leaving 9 bases between the germline ends. The CDR3 length is 12 residues. CDR3 nucleotide sequence: TGTGCCATCAGTGAGCAGGGGAGCGAGCAGTTCTTC. As protein: CAISEQGSEQFF.

This clonotype was detected a few times. The V gene is TRBV29-1, the J gene TRBJ2-7; D remains ambiguous. The CDR3 sequence is 14 residues long. The V gene's germline CDR1 is SQVTM and CDR2 ANQGSEA. V lost 6 bases to trimming and J lost 2 bases, with 17 bases between them. The DNA of the CDR3 is TGCAGCGTCGCTGGGGAAGGGAACCCCTACGAGCAGTACTTC. Translating gives CSVAGEGNPYEQYF.

The chain employs TRBV20-1 and TRBJ2-5; 9 nucleotides line up with TRBD2. Germline V gene sequence: CDR1 DFQATT, CDR2 SNEGSKA (reference sequence). V lost 5 bases and J lost 4; bases outside the gene matches: 11. CDR3 length equals 15 residues. CDR3 region: CSARMAGGRGETQYF. Here the CDR3 DNA reads TGCAGTGCTCGAATGGCGGGGGGGCGAGGAGAGACCCAGTACTTC.

The chain links TRBV7-6 to TRBJ2-1, with 9 bases lining up with TRBD2. CDR3 size: 15 residues. The V segment lost 5 bases and the J segment 7 bases; nucleotides outside the gene matches: 9. Germline lookup yields CDR1 SGHVS and CDR2 FNYEAQ. CDR3 in amino acids: CASSPRAGGRNEQFF. DNA for the CDR3: TGTGCCAGCAGCCCGAGGGCGGGGGGGAGGAATGAGCAGTTCTTC. The full variable domain, in which reference TRBV7-6 and TRBJ2-1 provide the parts outside the CDR3, is GAGVSQSPRYKVTKRGQDVALRCDPISGHVSLYWYRQALGQGPEFLTYFNYEAQQDKSGLPNDRFSAERPEGSISTLTIQRTEQRDSAMYRCASSPRAGGRNEQFFGPGTRLTVL.

This clonotype was observed a handful of times. The chain links TRBV10-3 to TRBJ2-7; the D is unclear. Germline CDR1 is ENHRY and CDR2 is SYGVKD. The CDR3 has 11 amino acids. Trimming pared 6 bases from V and 7 bases from J, leaving 10 bases between. The chain's CDR3 is CAIRASWEQYF. CDR3 sequence (DNA): TGTGCCATCAGAGCAAGCTGGGAGCAGTACTTC.

V and J are TRBV12-3 or TRBV12-4 and TRBJ1-1; no definite D call. The CDR3 contains 11 residues. Trimming took 8 bases from V and 5 from J, leaving 9 bases between them. The CDR3 sequence: CASGWGTEAFF. The CDR3 bases are TGTGCCAGCGGTTGGGGAACTGAAGCTTTCTTT.

This clonotype was observed a few times. This chain joins TRBV12-3 or TRBV12-4 and TRBJ2-7, with 7 bases identical to TRBD1. The CDR3 length is 14 residues. V shed 4 bases, J shed 1 base, and the junction held 4 bases outside the gene matches. The CDR3 protein is CASSYTGVSYEQYF. The DNA for the CDR3 is TGTGCCAGCAGTTATACAGGGGTATCCTACGAGCAGTACTTC.

The chain recombines TRBV7-9 with TRBJ2-3; TRBD2 matches 7 bases. CDR3 length equals 15 residues. Germline CDR1 and CDR2: SEHNR and FQNEAQ (reference sequence). V gave up 9 bases and J gave up 1 base; unmatched junction bases: 10. The DNA of the CDR3 is TGTGCCAGTTCCCCAACGCTAGCGGGCACAGATACGCAGTATTTT. As protein: CASSPTLAGTDTQYF.

This chain links TRBV25-1 with TRBJ2-5; D is possibly TRBD1 (6 bases). CDR1 MGHDK and CDR2 SYGVNS come from the germline V gene. V was shortened by 1 base and J by 1 base, with 10 bases between the two germline ends. The CDR3 is 15 residues long. This CDR3 reads CASSESGTLQETQYF. The CDR3, as DNA: TGTGCCAGCAGTGAATCCGGGACACTCCAAGAGACCCAGTACTTC.

V and J are TRBV29-1 and TRBJ2-2; the match to TRBD1 covers 7 bases. V dropped 5 bases and J dropped 0; count of bases not matched to a gene: 6. CDR3 length: 15 amino acids. Looked up from germline, CDR1 is SQVTM and CDR2 is ANQGSEA. CDR3 DNA sequence: TGCAGCGTTTCGGACAGGCTTGCGAACACCGGGGAGCTGTTTTTT. Residues: CSVSDRLANTGELFF.

This clonotype was detected only a few times. The V call is TRBV5-1, the J call TRBJ2-5, with D possibly TRBD2 on 5 matching bases. CDR3 length: 10 amino acids. V was trimmed by 6 bases and J by 5 bases, leaving 5 bases between them. Germline CDR1 is SGHRS and CDR2 is YFSETQ. The CDR3 loop is CASTGETQYF. CDR3 DNA sequence: TGCGCCAGCACGGGGGAGACCCAGTACTTC. The full variable domain, rest sourced from reference TRBV5-1 and TRBJ2-5, is KAGVTQTPRYLIKTRGQQVTLSCSPISGHRSVSWYQQTPGQGLQFLFEYFSETQRNKGNFPGRFSGRQFSNSRSEMNVSTLELGDSALYLCASTGETQYFGPGTRLLVL.

This clonotype was observed a few times. CDR3 loop: CASTPGVASGNTIYF. The CDR3 DNA reads as TGTGCCAGCACTCCGGGGGTTGCCTCTGGAAACACCATATATTTT. V and J are TRBV12-3 or TRBV12-4 and TRBJ1-3, with a possible D match to TRBD1 (5 bases). V lost 7 bases and J 0 bases, leaving 13 bases between the germline ends. This CDR3 spans 15 amino acids.

The table lists this clonotype with a few counts. The chain uses TRBV6-4 and TRBJ2-6, with 9 bases fitting TRBD1. CDR1 is MRHNA and CDR2 is SNTAGT in the germline V gene. V gave up 0 bases and J gave up 0 bases; unmatched junction bases: 0. The CDR3 runs to 17 residues. CDR3 nucleotides: TGTGCCAGCAGTGACTCGACAGGGGGCTCTGGGGCCAACGTCCTGACTTTC. It translates to CASSDSTGGSGANVLTF.

The J gene is TRBJ2-7, the V gene TRBV25-1; no clear D. Trimming left V 4 bases short and J 6 bases short, with 19 bases between. There are 15 residues in the CDR3. Germline V gene sequence: CDR1 MGHDK, CDR2 SYGVNS. The CDR3: CASSADPRSFVEQYF. The CDR3 DNA is TGTGCCAGCAGTGCAGACCCTAGGTCTTTCGTCGAGCAGTACTTC.